These T cell receptor beta chains were read from a single sample in a study. TCRdb ran MiXCR on the 5' RACE reads and lists one entry per CDR3 protein. The sample holds 50,000 to 70,000 distinct CDR3 sequences, less than 25% seen once. The sample taken for sequencing was tumor-infiltrating Tregs sorted from the breast tumor. All receptors derive from a female donor with breast cancer. Each CDR3 is given with its conserved first and last residue. The order of the fields is V gene, J gene, clone size, D gene, CDR3 DNA, CDR3 protein. D genes are given only for firm matches. Size is omitted from some rows. Given values are once, few, many or a class for expanded clones.

TRBV7-6	TRBJ1-1	few	-	TGTGCCAGCAGCTTCCTGAGGGCGCGCGGGATCACTGAAGCTTTCTTT	CASSFLRARGITEAFF
TRBV12-3/TRBV12-4	TRBJ2-7	-	-	TGTGCCAGCACCAGGGGACTTGCGGCCGAGCAGTACTTC	CASTRGLAAEQYF
TRBV7-2	TRBJ2-1	few	-	TGTGCCAGCAGCTCAGGGACTGGAAGCTCCTACAATGAGCAGTTCTTC	CASSSGTGSSYNEQFF
TRBV5-1	TRBJ2-7	many	TRBD1	TGCGCCAGCAGCCCGGGACAGACAGCCTACGAGCAGTACTTC	CASSPGQTAYEQYF
TRBV28	TRBJ2-3	few	TRBD1	TGTGCCAGCAGTTTGACAGGGGCAGGAGATACGCAGTATTTT	CASSLTGAGDTQYF
TRBV7-9	TRBJ2-3	few	-	TGTGCCAGCAGCAACCCGGGGGATACGCAGTATTTT	CASSNPGDTQYF
TRBV7-9	TRBJ2-4	-	-	TGTGCCAGCAGCTCTACAACTACTAGCTTCATTCAGTACTTC	CASSSTTTSFIQYF
TRBV5-1	TRBJ1-2	many	-	TGCGCCAGCAGCTTGCATAGGACACATCGACAGCGTAACTATGGCTACACCTTC	CASSLHRTHRQRNYGYTF
TRBV5-1	TRBJ1-2	many	TRBD1	TGCGCCAGCAGCTATGGACAGGCTGCCTATGGCTACACCTTC	CASSYGQAAYGYTF
TRBV5-1	TRBJ2-1	many	-	TGCGCCAGCAGCTTTCGGGCTACTAGCAATGAGCAGTTCTTC	CASSFRATSNEQFF
TRBV24-1	TRBJ1-1	few	TRBD1	TGTGCCACCAAAGGGGGCGTTCTGAACACTGAAGCTTTCTTT	CATKGGVLNTEAFF
TRBV20-1	TRBJ2-5	many	-	TGCAGTGCTAGAAGGACAGCCCAAGAGACCCAGTACTTC	CSARRTAQETQYF
TRBV20-1	TRBJ2-7	once	TRBD2	TGCAGTGCTAGAGATTGGAGCGGGGTCGGTGAGCAGTACTTC	CSARDWSGVGEQYF
TRBV5-6	TRBJ2-2	-	TRBD2	TGTGCCAGCAGCTTGGCAGGACTAGCGGGAACCGGGGAGCTGTTTTTT	CASSLAGLAGTGELFF
TRBV5-1	TRBJ2-1	many	TRBD2	TGCGCCAGCAGCTTGGACCTAGCGGGAGGGAGCGATGAGCAGTTCTTC	CASSLDLAGGSDEQFF
TRBV7-2	TRBJ1-3	few	-	TGTGCCAGCAGCTTAGCGATAGGGAATGGAAACACCATATATTTT	CASSLAIGNGNTIYF
TRBV5-1	TRBJ2-6	many	TRBD1	TGCGCCAGCAGCTTGGAACGGACAGGCGAACCTGGGGCCAACGTCCTGACTTTC	CASSLERTGEPGANVLTF
TRBV5-1	TRBJ2-4	many	-	TGCGCCAGCAGCTGGGCCGGAGGCAGGGACGATTTGGGGAAGTACTTC	CASSWAGGRDDLGKYF
TRBV5-5	TRBJ2-1	-	-	TGTGCCAGCAGCCCCACCCCGACGGGAAACTATGAGCAGTTCTTC	CASSPTPTGNYEQFF
TRBV20-1	TRBJ1-1	-	-	TGCAGTGCTTCTTATAACACTGAAGCTTTCTTT	CSASYNTEAFF
TRBV6-5	TRBJ1-1	medium-sized	TRBD1	TGTGCCAGCAGCCCAGACAGGGTTTCTTTGAGCACTGAAGCTTTCTTT	CASSPDRVSLSTEAFF
TRBV6-5	TRBJ1-6	-	-	TGTGCCAGCAGTTACTCGAGTATAGGGGAGGGCTATAATTCACCCCTCCACTTT	CASSYSSIGEGYNSPLHF
TRBV7-9	TRBJ2-2	-	-	TGTGCCAGCAGCTTCACCGGCCGGGTCAGAACCTTCGGGGAGCTGTTTTTT	CASSFTGRVRTFGELFF
TRBV12-3/TRBV12-4	TRBJ1-6	-	TRBD1	TGTGCCAGCAGTTTGGGGACAGGGGATAATTCACCCCTCCACTTT	CASSLGTGDNSPLHF
TRBV6-5	TRBJ1-1	-	-	TGTGCCAGCAGTACACGGGACACCTCTGAAGCTTTCTTT	CASSTRDTSEAFF